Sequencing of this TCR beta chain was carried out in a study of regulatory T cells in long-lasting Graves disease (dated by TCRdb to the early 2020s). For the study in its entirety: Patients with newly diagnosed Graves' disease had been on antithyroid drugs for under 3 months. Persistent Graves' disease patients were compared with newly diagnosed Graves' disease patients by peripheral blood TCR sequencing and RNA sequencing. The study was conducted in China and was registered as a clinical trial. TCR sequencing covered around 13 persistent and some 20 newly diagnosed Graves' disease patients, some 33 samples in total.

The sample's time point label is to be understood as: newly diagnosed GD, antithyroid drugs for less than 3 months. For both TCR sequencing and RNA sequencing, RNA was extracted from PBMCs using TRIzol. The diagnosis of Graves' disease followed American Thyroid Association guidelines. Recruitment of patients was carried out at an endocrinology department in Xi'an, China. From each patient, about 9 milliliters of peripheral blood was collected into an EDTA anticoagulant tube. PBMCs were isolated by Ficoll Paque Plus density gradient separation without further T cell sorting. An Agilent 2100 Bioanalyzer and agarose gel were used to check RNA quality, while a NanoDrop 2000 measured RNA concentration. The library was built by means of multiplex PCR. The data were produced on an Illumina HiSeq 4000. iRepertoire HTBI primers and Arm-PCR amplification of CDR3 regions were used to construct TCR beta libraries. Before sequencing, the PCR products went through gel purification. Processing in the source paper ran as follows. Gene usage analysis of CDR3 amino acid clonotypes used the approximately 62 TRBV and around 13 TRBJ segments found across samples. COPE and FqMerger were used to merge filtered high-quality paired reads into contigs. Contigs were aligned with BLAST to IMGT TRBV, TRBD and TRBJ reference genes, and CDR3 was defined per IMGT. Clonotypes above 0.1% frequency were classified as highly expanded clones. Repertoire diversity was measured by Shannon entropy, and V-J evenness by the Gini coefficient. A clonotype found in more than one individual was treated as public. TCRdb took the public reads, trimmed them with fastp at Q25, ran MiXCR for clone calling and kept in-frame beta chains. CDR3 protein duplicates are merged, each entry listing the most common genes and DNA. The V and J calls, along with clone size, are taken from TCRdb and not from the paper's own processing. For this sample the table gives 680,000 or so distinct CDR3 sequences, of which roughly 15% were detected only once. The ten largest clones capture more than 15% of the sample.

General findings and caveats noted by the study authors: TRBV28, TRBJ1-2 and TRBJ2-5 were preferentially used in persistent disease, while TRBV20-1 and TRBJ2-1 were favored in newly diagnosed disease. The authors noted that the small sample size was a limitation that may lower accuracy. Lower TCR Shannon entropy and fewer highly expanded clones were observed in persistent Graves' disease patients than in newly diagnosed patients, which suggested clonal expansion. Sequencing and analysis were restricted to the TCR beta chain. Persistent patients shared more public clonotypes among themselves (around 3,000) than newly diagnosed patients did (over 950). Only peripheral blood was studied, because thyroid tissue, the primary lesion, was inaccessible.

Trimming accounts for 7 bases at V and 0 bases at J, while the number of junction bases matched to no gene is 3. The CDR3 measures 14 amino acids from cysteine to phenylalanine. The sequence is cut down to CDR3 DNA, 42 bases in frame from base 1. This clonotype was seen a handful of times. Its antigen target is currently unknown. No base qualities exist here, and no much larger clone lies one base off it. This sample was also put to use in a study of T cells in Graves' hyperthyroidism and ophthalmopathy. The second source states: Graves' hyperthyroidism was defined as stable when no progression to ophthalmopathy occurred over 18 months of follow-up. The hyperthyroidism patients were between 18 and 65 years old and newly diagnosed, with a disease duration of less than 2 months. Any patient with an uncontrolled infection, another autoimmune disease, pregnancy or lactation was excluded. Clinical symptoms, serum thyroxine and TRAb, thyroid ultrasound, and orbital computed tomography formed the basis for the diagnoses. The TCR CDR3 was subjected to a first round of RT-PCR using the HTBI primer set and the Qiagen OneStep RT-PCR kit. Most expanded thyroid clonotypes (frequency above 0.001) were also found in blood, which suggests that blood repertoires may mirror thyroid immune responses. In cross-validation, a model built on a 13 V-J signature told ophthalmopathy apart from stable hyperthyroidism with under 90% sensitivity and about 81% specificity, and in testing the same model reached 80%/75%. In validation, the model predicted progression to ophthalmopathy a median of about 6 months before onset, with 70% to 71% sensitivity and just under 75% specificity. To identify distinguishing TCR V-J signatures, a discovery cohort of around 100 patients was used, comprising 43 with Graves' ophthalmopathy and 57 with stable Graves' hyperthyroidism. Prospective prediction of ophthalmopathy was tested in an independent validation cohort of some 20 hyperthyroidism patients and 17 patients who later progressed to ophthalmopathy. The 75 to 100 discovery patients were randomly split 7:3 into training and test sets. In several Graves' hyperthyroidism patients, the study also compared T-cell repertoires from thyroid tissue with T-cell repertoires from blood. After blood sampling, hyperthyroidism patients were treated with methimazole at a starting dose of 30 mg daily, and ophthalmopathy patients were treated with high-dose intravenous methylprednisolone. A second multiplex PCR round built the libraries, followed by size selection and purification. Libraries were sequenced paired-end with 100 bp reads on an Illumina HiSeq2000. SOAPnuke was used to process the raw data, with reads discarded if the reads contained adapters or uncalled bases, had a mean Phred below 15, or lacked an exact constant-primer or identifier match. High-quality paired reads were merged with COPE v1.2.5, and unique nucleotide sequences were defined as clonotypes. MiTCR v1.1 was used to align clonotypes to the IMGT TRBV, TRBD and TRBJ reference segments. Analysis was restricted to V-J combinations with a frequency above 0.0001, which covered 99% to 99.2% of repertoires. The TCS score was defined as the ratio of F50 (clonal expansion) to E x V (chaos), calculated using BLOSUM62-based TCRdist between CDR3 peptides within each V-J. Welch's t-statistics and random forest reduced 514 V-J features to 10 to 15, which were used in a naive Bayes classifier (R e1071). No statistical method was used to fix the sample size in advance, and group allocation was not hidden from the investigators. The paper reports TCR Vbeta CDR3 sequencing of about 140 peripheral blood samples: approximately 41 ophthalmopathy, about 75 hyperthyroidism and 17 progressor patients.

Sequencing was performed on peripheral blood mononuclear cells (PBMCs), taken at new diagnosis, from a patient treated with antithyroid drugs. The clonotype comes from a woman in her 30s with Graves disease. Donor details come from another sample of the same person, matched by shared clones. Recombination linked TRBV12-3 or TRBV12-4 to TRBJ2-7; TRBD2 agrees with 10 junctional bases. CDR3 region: CASTLAGDSYEQYF. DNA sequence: TGTGCCAGCACCCTAGCGGGAGACTCCTACGAGCAGTACTTC.